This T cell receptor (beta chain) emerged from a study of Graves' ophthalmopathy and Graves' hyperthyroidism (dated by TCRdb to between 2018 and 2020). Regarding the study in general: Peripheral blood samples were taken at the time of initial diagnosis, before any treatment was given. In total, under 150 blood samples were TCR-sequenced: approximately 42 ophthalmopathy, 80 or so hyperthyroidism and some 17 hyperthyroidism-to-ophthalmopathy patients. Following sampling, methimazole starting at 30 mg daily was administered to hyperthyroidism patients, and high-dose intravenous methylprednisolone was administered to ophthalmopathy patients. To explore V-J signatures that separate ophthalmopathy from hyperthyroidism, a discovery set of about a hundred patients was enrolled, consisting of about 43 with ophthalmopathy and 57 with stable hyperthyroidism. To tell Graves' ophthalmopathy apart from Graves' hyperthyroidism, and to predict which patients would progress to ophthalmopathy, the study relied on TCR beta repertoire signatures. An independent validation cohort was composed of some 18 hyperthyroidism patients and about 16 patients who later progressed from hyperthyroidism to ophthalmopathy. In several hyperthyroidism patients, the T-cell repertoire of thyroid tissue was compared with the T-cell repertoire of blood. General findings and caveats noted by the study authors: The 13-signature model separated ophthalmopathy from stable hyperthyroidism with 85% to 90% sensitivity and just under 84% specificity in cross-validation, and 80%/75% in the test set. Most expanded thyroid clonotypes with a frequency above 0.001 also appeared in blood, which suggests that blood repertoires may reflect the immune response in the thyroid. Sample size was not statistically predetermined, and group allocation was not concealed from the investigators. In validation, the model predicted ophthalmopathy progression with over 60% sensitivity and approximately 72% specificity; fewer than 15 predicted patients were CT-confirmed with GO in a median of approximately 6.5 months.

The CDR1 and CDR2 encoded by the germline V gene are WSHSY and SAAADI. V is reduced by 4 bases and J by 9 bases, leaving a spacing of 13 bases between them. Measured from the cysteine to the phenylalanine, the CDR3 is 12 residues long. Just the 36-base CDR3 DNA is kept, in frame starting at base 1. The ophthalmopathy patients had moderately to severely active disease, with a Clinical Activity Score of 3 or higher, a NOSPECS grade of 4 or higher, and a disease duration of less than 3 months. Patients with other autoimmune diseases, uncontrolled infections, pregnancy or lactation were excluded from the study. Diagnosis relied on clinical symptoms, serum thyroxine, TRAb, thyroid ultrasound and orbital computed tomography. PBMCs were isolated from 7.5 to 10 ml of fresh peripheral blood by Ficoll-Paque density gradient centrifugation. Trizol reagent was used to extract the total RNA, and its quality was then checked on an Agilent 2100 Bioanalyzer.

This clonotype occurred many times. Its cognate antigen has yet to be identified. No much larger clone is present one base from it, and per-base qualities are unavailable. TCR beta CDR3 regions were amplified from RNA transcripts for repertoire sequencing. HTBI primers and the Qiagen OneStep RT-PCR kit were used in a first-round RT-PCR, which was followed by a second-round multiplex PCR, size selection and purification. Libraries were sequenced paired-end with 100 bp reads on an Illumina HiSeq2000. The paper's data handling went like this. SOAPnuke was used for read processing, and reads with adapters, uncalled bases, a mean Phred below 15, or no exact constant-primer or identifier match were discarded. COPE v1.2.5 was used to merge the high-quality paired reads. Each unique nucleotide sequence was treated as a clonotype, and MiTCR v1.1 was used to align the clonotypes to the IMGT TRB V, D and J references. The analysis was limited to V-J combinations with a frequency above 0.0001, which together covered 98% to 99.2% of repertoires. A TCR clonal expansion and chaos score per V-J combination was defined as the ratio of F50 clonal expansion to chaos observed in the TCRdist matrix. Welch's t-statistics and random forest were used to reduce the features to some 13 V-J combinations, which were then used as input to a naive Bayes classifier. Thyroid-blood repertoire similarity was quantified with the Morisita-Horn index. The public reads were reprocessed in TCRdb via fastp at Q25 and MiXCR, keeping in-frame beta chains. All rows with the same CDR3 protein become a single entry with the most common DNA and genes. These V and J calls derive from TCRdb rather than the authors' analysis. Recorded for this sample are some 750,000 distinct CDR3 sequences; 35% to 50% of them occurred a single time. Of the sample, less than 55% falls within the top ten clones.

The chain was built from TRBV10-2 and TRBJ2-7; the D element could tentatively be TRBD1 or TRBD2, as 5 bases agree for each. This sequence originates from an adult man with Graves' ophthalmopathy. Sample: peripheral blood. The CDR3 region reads CASSGGITTQYF. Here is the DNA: TGCGCCAGCAGTGGGGGGATAACGACGCAGTACTTC.